A selection of T cell receptor beta chains follows, all from one sample in a study of blood T cell repertoires in COVID-19. The assay was immunoSEQ multiplex PCR, and TCRdb's table has in-frame clones only and misses some. The data hold about 130,000 clones, with approximately 84% observed a single time. Sequencing was performed on peripheral blood. The origin of the receptors is a human donor in a cohort sampled during active COVID-19. The CDR3 runs from the conserved cysteine through the conserved F or W. Fields, in order: clone size, D gene, V gene, J gene, CDR3 protein, CDR3 DNA. D genes are given only for firm matches. Clone sizes are given selectively: once, few, many, or a class where the clone is expanded.

-	-	TRBV7-9	TRBJ1-1	CASSILQGVTEAFF	TGTGCCAGCAGCATTTTACAGGGAGTGACTGAAGCTTTCTTT
-	TRBD2	TRBV7-2	TRBJ2-4	CASSLPAGGYIQYF	TGTGCCAGCAGCTTACCAGCGGGGGGTTACATTCAGTACTTC
-	TRBD2	TRBV20-1	TRBJ2-5	CSASIPGGKQETQYF	TGCAGTGCTAGTATACCGGGAGGTAAACAAGAGACCCAGTACTTC
-	-	TRBV19	TRBJ1-3	CASTPTGRASSSGNTIYF	TGTGCCAGTACTCCTACCGGGAGAGCTTCCAGCTCTGGAAACACCATATATTTT
-	-	TRBV10-2	TRBJ2-3	CASSERSSGRTDTQYF	TGCGCCAGCAGTGAGCGTTCGAGCGGCCGCACAGATACGCAGTATTTT
-	TRBD2	TRBV14	TRBJ2-5	CASSQDALAVETQYF	TGTGCCAGCAGCCAAGATGCCCTAGCGGTAGAGACCCAGTACTTC
-	TRBD1	TRBV11-2	TRBJ1-2	CASSTGAGGYTF	TGTGCCAGCAGCACAGGGGCTGGTGGCTACACCTTC
-	-	TRBV27	TRBJ1-5	CASSLSGGMAQPQHF	TGTGCCAGCAGTTTATCGGGGGGAATGGCTCAGCCCCAGCATTTT
-	-	TRBV28	TRBJ1-2	CASSLGGNGYTF	TGTGCCAGCAGTTTGGGGGGAAACGGCTACACCTTC
few	-	TRBV30	TRBJ1-5	CAWSTGGNQPQHF	TGTGCCTGGAGTACGGGAGGCAATCAGCCCCAGCATTTT
-	-	TRBV20-1	TRBJ2-7	CSAPHLDEQYF	TGCAGTGCGCCTCATCTAGACGAGCAGTACTTC